This passage covers 2 T cell receptor beta chains from one sample sequenced in a study of PD-L1 blockade in urothelial cancer. Stated time point: peripheral blood 6 weeks after treatment start. Profiled with immunoSEQ multiplex PCR; TCRdb holds only in-frame clones, not every one. The profile shows around 87,000 clones, approximately 87% of them singletons. This material consisted of PBMCs, taken around atezolizumab (anti-PD-L1) treatment. All receptors derive from a man between 65 and 80 years old with urothelial cancer.

This rearrangement joins TRBV6-5 to TRBJ1-1; D is uncertain. Looked up from germline, CDR1 is MNHEY and CDR2 is SVGAGI. The CDR3 has 16 residues. The ends were cut back, 0 bases at V and 0 bases at J, with 11 bases in the middle. For the CDR3, the DNA is TGTGCCAGCAGTTACTCGAACCGGGGTTTGAACACTGAAGCTTTCTTT. Its protein is CASSYSNRGLNTEAFF.

This clone turned up a few times. V and J are TRBV5-1 and TRBJ1-2; D perhaps matches TRBD1 (5 bases). This CDR3 has 14 residues. Trimming pared 4 bases from V and 3 bases from J, leaving 13 bases between. Per germline, CDR1 SGHRS and CDR2 YFSETQ. The CDR3: CASSPSDTDYGYTF. The CDR3 DNA sequence: TGCGCCAGCAGCCCATCGGACACAGACTATGGCTACACCTTC.